This record concerns one TCR beta chain sequence. Its antigen remains unidentified. This record comes from a study of cytomegalovirus exposure and HLA in healthy donors. General study points: A reported reduction in N-insertions relative to the roughly 700-donor mean was seen in an Asian-associated ancestry cluster in a later analysis.

Vbeta (60) and Jbeta (13) primers were used in the PCR. The protocol was immunoSEQ multiplex PCR, while the TCRdb copy is restricted to in-frame clones and leaves out a portion. This repertoire shows 120,000 to 150,000 clones, approximately 80% found once; its top ten account for roughly 6.2%. The CDR3 is 15 residues long. Germline V gene lookup returns CDR1 MDHEN and CDR2 SYDVKM. V lost 2 bases and J lost 2, with 10 bases in between. The TCR comes from a woman between 35 and 50 years old in good health and CMV-seropositive. Input material: PBMCs. V usage is TRBV28 and J usage is TRBJ1-5; D may be TRBD1 (6 bases). The CDR3 spells CASSLGGQGNQPQHF. DNA of the CDR3: TGTGCCAGCAGTTTAGGGGGACAAGGCAATCAGCCCCAGCATTTT.